The source of this T cell receptor (beta chain) is a study of T cell responses to AZD1222 COVID-19 vaccine. The germline V gene has CDR1 SGHTA and CDR2 FQGNSA. The CDR3 sequence is 13 residues long. V gave up 8 bases and J gave up 2 bases, with 11 bases separating them. Regarding this clone: Its antigen is not identified.

Study-level results: Sampled repertoires all dated from after the peak T cell response.

Here immunoSEQ multiplex PCR was the method, and the copy in TCRdb shows in-frame clones only, minus some. Of 100,000 to 120,000 clones listed, approximately 90% were seen once; the top ten hold around 9.1%. The sample was peripheral blood, taken on day 0 of AZD1222 vaccination. The source is an adult in good health. The rearrangement uses TRBV7-2 and TRBJ2-3, with D tentatively TRBD2 (6 bases). In DNA, the CDR3 is TGTGCCAGCGGACGGGGGACCACAGATACGCAGTATTTT. As protein: CASGRGTTDTQYF.